One and the same sample provided the 5 T cell receptor beta chains below, sequenced in a study of molecular identifiers for immune sequencing clone quantification. One entry per CDR3 protein, called by TCRdb with MiXCR from the PCR reads. The sample records about 630,000 distinct CDR3 sequences, 25% being singletons. Sequencing was carried out using naive CD8+ T cells from blood, with Jurkat cell RNA spiked in. Indicated subset: FACS-sorted CD8+CD4-CCR7+CD45RA+ naive T cells. These receptors were collected from a human donor in good health. Some libraries in this study had Jurkat cell RNA spiked in.

This clonotype was seen many times. The chain couples TRBV4-1 to TRBJ1-2, with D unresolved. Trimming left V 0 bases short and J 4 bases short, with 15 bases between. Germline-derived CDR1 and CDR2 are MGHRA and YSYEKL. The CDR3 spans 16 residues. The CDR3 loop is CASSQESAGPTYGYTF. The CDR3 DNA reads as TGCGCCAGCAGCCAAGAGAGCGCAGGTCCAACCTATGGCTACACCTTC.

The gene calls are TRBV7-8 and TRBJ2-7; 10 nucleotides agree with TRBD2. Trimming cost V 3 bases and J 3 bases; bases outside gene matches: 2. This CDR3 contains 14 residues. Germline CDR1 is SGHVS and CDR2 is FQNEAQ. The CDR3 loop reads CASSFSGGFYEQYF. The CDR3 nucleotides read TGTGCCAGCAGCTTTAGCGGGGGGTTCTACGAGCAGTACTTC.

DNA of the CDR3: TGTGCCAGCAGCGTAGAACTAGCGGGGAACACAGATACGCAGTATTTT. It is translated as CASSVELAGNTDTQYF. The rearrangement links TRBV9 to TRBJ2-3; 10 positions match TRBD2. The CDR3 loop spans 16 amino acids. V gave up 0 bases and J gave up 2 bases; unmatched junction bases: 3. CDR1 is SGDLS, CDR2 YYNGEE, per germline.

This clonotype was observed a handful of times. The chain employs TRBV2 and TRBJ2-7; 9 nucleotides align to TRBD2. CDR1 and CDR2 (germline): SNHLY, FYNNEI. J was trimmed by 1 base and V by 2 bases; bases with no gene match: 6. The CDR3 runs 16 residues. In nucleotides, the CDR3 is TGTGCCAGCAGTGAACAGCGGGGGGCCCCATCCTACGAGCAGTACTTC. It is translated as CASSEQRGAPSYEQYF.

With respect to this clonotype: A read error may produce the germline difference seen at one junction end. The chain combines TRBV4-3 with TRBJ2-2; 9 bases line up with TRBD1. CDR3 length equals 15 residues. Looked up from germline, CDR1 is LGHNA and CDR2 is YSLEER. The chain's CDR3 is CASSHGQGSPGELSF. In DNA, the CDR3 is TGCGCCAGCAGCCACGGACAGGGGTCTCCCGGGGAGCTGTCTTTT.